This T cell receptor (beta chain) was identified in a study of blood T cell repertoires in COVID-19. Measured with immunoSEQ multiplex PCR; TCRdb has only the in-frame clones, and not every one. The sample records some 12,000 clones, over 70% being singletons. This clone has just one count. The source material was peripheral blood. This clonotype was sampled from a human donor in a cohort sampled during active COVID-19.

Here the CDR3 DNA reads TGTGCCAGCAGCCGAGGGGGCCCCACAGATACGCAGTATTTT. It yields the protein CASSRGGPTDTQYF. This rearrangement joins TRBV7-6 to TRBJ2-3, with 7 bases matching TRBD1. CDR1 and CDR2 from the germline V gene are SGHVS and FNYEAQ. CDR3 length equals 14 residues. V dropped 5 bases and J dropped 2; count of bases not matched to a gene: 4.